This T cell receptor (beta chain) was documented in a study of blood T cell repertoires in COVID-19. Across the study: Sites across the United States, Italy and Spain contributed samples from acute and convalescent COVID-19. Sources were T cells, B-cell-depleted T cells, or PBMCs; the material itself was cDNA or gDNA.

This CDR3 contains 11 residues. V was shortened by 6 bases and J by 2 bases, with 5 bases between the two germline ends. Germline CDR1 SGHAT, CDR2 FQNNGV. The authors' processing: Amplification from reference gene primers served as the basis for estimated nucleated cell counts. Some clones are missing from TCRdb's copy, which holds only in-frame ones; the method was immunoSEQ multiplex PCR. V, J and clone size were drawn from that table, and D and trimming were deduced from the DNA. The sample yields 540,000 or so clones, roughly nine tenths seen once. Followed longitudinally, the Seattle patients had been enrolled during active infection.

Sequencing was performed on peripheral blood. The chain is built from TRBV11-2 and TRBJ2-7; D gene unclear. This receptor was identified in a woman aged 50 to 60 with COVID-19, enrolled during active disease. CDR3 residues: CASRSAYEQYF. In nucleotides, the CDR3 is TGTGCCAGCAGATCGGCCTACGAGCAGTACTTC.